This is a list of T cell receptor beta chains from one sample in a study of cytotoxic CD8 clonotypes in ibrutinib-treated CLL. Profiling relied on immunoSEQ multiplex PCR, and the TCRdb table lists in-frame clones only, not all of them. The sample contains about 50,000 clones, about 57% of which appear only once. The sample was PBMCs, taken after 24 months of ibrutinib treatment. Every receptor here comes from a human donor with chronic lymphocytic leukemia. Both conserved end residues are part of each CDR3. Fields, in order: clone size, V gene, J gene, D gene, CDR3 DNA, CDR3 protein. The D gene is left open where the match is weak. Where a row states a size, it is once, few, many or the class of an expanded clone; other rows omit it.

NA,TRBV10-3,TRBJ1-5,NA,TGTGCCATAAGCGGGGGGGATCAGCCCCAGCATTTT,CAISGGDQPQHF
NA,TRBV6-5,TRBJ2-2,NA,TGTGCCAGCAGAAAGGACAGCTCCGGGGAGCTGTTTTTT,CASRKDSSGELFF
NA,TRBV5-4,TRBJ2-5,NA,TGTGCCAGCAGCGTGAGCGGGACACAAGAGACCCAGTACTTC,CASSVSGTQETQYF
NA,TRBV5-1,TRBJ2-5,TRBD2,TGCGCCAGCAGCTTGGATGGGAGGGCTCAAGAGACCCAGTACTTC,CASSLDGRAQETQYF
NA,TRBV6-5,TRBJ2-7,NA,TGTGCCAGCAGTTACATGGGCAGGGGAACCGAGCAGTACTTC,CASSYMGRGTEQYF
once,TRBV7-6,TRBJ2-2,NA,TGTGCCAGCACCCAGCCAGGCACCGGGGAGCTGTTTTTT,CASTQPGTGELFF
NA,TRBV7-6,TRBJ2-5,NA,TGTGCCAGCAGCTATTCGGGGCGGGAGACCCAGTACTTC,CASSYSGRETQYF
many,TRBV4-2,TRBJ2-7,TRBD1,TGTGCCAGCAGCCCGCTAGCCGGGACAGGCGCTCTCTCCTACGAGCAGTACTTC,CASSPLAGTGALSYEQYF
NA,TRBV6-5,TRBJ1-2,TRBD1,TGTGCCAGCAGCCCCCCCCTTGGACAGGCCTATGGCTACACCTTC,CASSPPLGQAYGYTF
many,TRBV19,TRBJ1-5,NA,TGTGCCACGCAGCTCGGGACCGTCAACTCGCTCGAGCCCCAGCATTTT,CATQLGTVNSLEPQHF
few,TRBV9,TRBJ1-4,NA,TGTGCCAGCAGCGTAGGGGCAGGCGTTAATGAAAAACTGTTTTTT,CASSVGAGVNEKLFF
few,TRBV6-1,TRBJ2-1,NA,TGTGCCAGCATAGGTCTACCACTCACCTGGGGGCTGTTCTTC,CASIGLPLTWGLFF
NA,TRBV25-1,TRBJ2-3,NA,TGTGCCAGCAGTTTTTCCGGTGATACGCAGTATTTT,CASSFSGDTQYF
NA,TRBV6-1,TRBJ2-3,NA,TGTGCCAGCAGTGCCCGACTAGAGACGCAGTATTTT,CASSARLETQYF
few,TRBV9,TRBJ1-1,NA,TGTGCCAGCAGCGTAGGCGGGTCCGGGGACACTGAAGCTTTCTTT,CASSVGGSGDTEAFF
NA,TRBV7-6,TRBJ1-2,NA,TGTGCCAGCAGCTTAGCGGTTAGGCACTCCTATGGCTACACCTTC,CASSLAVRHSYGYTF
once,TRBV5-1,TRBJ2-1,NA,TGCGCCAGCAGCTCGGGGGCCGGGGTGAATGAGCAGTTCTTC,CASSSGAGVNEQFF
NA,TRBV5-6,TRBJ1-6,NA,TGTGCCAGCTCATCCCTCGGGGATTATAATTCACCCCTCCACTTT,CASSSLGDYNSPLHF
NA,TRBV4-2,TRBJ2-3,NA,TGTGCCAGCAGCCAGGTTGGAGATACGCAGTATTTT,CASSQVGDTQYF
NA,TRBV19,TRBJ2-1,NA,TGTGCCAGTAGTATTCGGCAGTTCCTCGAGCAGTTCTTC,CASSIRQFLEQFF
NA,TRBV29-1,TRBJ2-7,TRBD1,TGCAGCGTTGCAGACAGGGGAGTGGGTTACGAGCAGTACTTC,CSVADRGVGYEQYF
few,TRBV28,TRBJ1-2,TRBD1,TGTGCCAGCAGCCCCTCCGGGACAGGGGACGACTATGGCTACACCTTC,CASSPSGTGDDYGYTF
few,TRBV29-1,TRBJ2-7,NA,TGCAGCGTACAGGGTAGTGTGAACGAGCAGTACTTC,CSVQGSVNEQYF
NA,TRBV7-6,TRBJ2-5,NA,TGTGCCAGCAACCTACAGGACCACCAAGAGACCCAGTACTTC,CASNLQDHQETQYF
NA,TRBV7-6,TRBJ1-6,NA,TGTGCCAGCAGCTTAGGGGGGGGTGTGAATTCACCCCTCCACTTT,CASSLGGGVNSPLHF
NA,TRBV7-6,TRBJ2-1,NA,TGTGCCAGCAGCTCCGAAAGGTACAATGAGCAGTTCTTC,CASSSERYNEQFF
NA,TRBV2,TRBJ1-2,TRBD1,TGTGCCAGCAGGTCGACAGGGGAGGGCTATGGCTACACCTTC,CASRSTGEGYGYTF
NA,TRBV5-1,TRBJ2-6,NA,TGCGCCAGCAGCCCGGTGGAGCTTCGGTCGGGGGCCAACGTCCTGACTTTC,CASSPVELRSGANVLTF
few,TRBV27,TRBJ2-5,NA,TGTGCCAGCAGTTTGGGCGGACGGGAGACCCAGTACTTC,CASSLGGRETQYF
NA,TRBV2,TRBJ1-2,TRBD1,TGTGCCAGCAGCCGGGACAGGTTCCATACCTATGGCTACACCTTC,CASSRDRFHTYGYTF
NA,TRBV2,TRBJ1-1,NA,TGTGCCAGCACGGCAGCGATATTGGCTGAAGCTTTCTTT,CASTAAILAEAFF
once,TRBV7-8,TRBJ2-7,NA,TGTGCCAGCAGCTCCGGTAGAGGCGAGCAGTACTTC,CASSSGRGEQYF
NA,TRBV6-5,TRBJ1-1,NA,TGTGCCAGCAGTTACACAGGGAGGAACACTGAAGCTTTCTTT,CASSYTGRNTEAFF
NA,TRBV29-1,TRBJ2-2,TRBD1,TGCAGCGTTGACGGATCCACAGGGGCGAGGACCGGGGAGCTGTTTTTT,CSVDGSTGARTGELFF
NA,TRBV5-6,TRBJ1-2,NA,TGTGCCAGCAGCTTCGGGACGGGGGGCCAAGGCTACACCTTC,CASSFGTGGQGYTF
NA,TRBV19,TRBJ2-4,NA,TGTGCCAGTAGTATAGGGGGGGTTCAGTACTTC,CASSIGGVQYF
NA,TRBV5-1,TRBJ2-2,NA,TGCGCCAGCAGCTTGGGGGACACGGGCACCGGGGAGCTGTTTTTT,CASSLGDTGTGELFF
NA,TRBV6-1,TRBJ2-1,NA,TGTGCCAGCAGTCCTGTTTACAATGAGCAGTTCTTC,CASSPVYNEQFF
once,TRBV11-2,TRBJ2-3,TRBD1,TGTGCCAGCAGCTTAATTTTAGGTGGACAGGGGGCAGATACGCAGTATTTT,CASSLILGGQGADTQYF
NA,TRBV11-2,TRBJ2-2,TRBD2,TGTGCCAGCAGCTCACTGACTAGCGGGAACACCGGGGAGCTGTTTTTT,CASSSLTSGNTGELFF
once,TRBV7-9,TRBJ1-1,NA,TGTGCCAGCAGCTTAGGAGTGGGCACTGAAGCTTTCTTT,CASSLGVGTEAFF
few,TRBV5-1,TRBJ2-1,TRBD1,TGCGCCAGCAGCCAAGGGGACAGGGTGGACAATGAGCAGTTCTTC,CASSQGDRVDNEQFF
NA,TRBV7-9,TRBJ1-6,NA,TGTGCCAGCAGCTTAGGGGGTCAGGGTAATTCACCCCTCCACTTT,CASSLGGQGNSPLHF
few,TRBV27,TRBJ1-3,NA,TGTGCCAGCAGTTTCCCCTGGACAAGCAGCTCTGGAAACACCATATATTTT,CASSFPWTSSSGNTIYF
few,TRBV25-1,TRBJ2-3,NA,TGTGCCAGCAGTGTTGGCGGGAGCACAGATACGCAGTATTTT,CASSVGGSTDTQYF
NA,TRBV4-2,TRBJ1-4,NA,TGTGCCAGCAGCCAAGATCCAGGCAGGGCGGATGAAAAACTGTTTTTT,CASSQDPGRADEKLFF
NA,TRBV5-1,TRBJ1-6,TRBD1,TGCGCCAGCAGCTTAGAGACAGGGTTTGATTCACCCCTCCACTTT,CASSLETGFDSPLHF
NA,TRBV9,TRBJ2-5,TRBD2,TGTGCCAGCAGCTCCAGACGGGGGGGGCAAGAGACCCAGTACTTC,CASSSRRGGQETQYF
NA,TRBV10-3,TRBJ1-5,NA,TGTGCCATCAGTGTCGTGGGGGCAGGTCAGCCCCAGCATTTT,CAISVVGAGQPQHF
many,TRBV4-1,TRBJ2-5,NA,TGCGCCAGCAGCCAAGATATTACCCAAGAGACCCAGTACTTC,CASSQDITQETQYF
NA,TRBV19,TRBJ1-2,NA,TGTGCCAGTAGAAGAGGCCAGGGGAATGGCTACACCTTC,CASRRGQGNGYTF
NA,TRBV5-6,TRBJ2-1,NA,TGTGCCAGCAGCGTTCGGAGCTCCTACAATGAGCAGTTCTTC,CASSVRSSYNEQFF
NA,TRBV2,TRBJ2-5,NA,TGTGCCACCGACACAGGGTTGCAGACCCAGTACTTC,CATDTGLQTQYF
NA,TRBV6-5,TRBJ1-4,NA,TGTGCCAGCAGTTACCTCGGTGAAAAACTGTTTTTT,CASSYLGEKLFF
NA,TRBV5-4,TRBJ2-5,TRBD1,TGTGCCAGCAGCCGAGGGGGCCAGGAGACCCAGTACTTC,CASSRGGQETQYF